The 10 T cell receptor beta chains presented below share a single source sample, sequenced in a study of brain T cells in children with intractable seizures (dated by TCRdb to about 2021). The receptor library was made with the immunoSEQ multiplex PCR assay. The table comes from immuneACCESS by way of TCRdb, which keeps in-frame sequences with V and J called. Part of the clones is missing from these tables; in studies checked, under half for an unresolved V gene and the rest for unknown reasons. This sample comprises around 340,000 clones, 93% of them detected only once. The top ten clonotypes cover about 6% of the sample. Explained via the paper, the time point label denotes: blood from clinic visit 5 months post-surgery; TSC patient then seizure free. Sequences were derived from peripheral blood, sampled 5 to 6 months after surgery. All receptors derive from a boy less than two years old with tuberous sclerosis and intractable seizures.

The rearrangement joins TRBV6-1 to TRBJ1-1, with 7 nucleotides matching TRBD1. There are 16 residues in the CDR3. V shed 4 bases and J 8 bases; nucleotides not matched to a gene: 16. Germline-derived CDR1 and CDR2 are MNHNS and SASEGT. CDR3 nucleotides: TGTGCCAGCAGTGCCGACAGGGAATTTTTTGTGGTAGAAGCTTTCTTT. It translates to CASSADREFFVVEAFF.

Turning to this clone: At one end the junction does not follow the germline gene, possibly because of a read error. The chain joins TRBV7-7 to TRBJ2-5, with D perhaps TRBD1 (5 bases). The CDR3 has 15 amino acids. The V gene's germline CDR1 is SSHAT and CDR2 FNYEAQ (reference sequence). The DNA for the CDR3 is TGTGCTAGCAGCTTAGGCAGGGCCACCGGGGAGACCCAGTACTTC. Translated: CASSLGRATGETQYF.

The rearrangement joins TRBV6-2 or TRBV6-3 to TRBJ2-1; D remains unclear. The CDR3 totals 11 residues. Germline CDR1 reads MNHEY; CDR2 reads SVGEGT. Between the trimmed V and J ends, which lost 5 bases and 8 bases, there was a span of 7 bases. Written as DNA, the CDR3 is TGTGCCAGCAGTCGAGTTGATGAGCAGTTCTTC. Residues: CASSRVDEQFF.

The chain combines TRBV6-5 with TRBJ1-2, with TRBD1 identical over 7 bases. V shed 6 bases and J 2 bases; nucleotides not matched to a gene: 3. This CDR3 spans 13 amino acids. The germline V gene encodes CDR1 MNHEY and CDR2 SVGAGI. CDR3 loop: CASSLQGNYGYTF. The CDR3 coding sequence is TGTGCCAGCAGCTTACAGGGGAACTATGGCTACACCTTC.

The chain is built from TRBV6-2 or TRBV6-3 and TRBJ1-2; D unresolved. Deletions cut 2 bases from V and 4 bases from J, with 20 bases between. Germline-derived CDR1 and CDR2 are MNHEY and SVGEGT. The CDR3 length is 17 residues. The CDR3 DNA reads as TGTGCCAGCAGTTACGTCCAAGGACCATCTTTTGGCTATGGCTACACCTTC. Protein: CASSYVQGPSFGYGYTF.

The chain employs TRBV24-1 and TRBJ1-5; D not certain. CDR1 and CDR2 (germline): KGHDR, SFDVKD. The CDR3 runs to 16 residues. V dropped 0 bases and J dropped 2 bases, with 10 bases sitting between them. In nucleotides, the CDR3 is TGTGCCACCAGTGATTTGCGTGGCGGTCGCAATCAGCCCCAGCATTTT. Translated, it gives CATSDLRGGRNQPQHF.

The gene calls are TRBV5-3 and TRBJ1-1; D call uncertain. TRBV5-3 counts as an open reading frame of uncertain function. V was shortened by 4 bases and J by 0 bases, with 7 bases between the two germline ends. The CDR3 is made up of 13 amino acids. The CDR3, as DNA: TGTGCCAGAAGCCGTGGGATGAACACTGAAGCTTTCTTT. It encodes CARSRGMNTEAFF.

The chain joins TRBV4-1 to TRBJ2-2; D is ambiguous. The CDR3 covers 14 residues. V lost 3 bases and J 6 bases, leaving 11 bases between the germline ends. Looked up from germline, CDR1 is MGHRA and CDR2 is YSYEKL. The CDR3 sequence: CASSHQSVPGELFF. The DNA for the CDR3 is TGCGCCAGCAGCCACCAGTCGGTTCCCGGGGAGCTGTTTTTT.

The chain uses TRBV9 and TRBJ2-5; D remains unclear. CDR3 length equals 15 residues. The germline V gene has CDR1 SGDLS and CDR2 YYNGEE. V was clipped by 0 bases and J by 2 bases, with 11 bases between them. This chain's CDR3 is CASSVVPGRQETQYF. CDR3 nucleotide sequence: TGTGCCAGCAGCGTAGTACCTGGCAGACAAGAGACCCAGTACTTC.

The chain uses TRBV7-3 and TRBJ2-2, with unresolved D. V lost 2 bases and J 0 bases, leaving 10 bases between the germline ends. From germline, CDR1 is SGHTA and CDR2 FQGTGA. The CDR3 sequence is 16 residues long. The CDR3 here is CASSLASRSNTGELFF. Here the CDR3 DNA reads TGTGCCAGCAGCTTAGCCTCCAGATCGAACACCGGGGAGCTGTTTTTT.